Below are 4 T cell receptor beta chains sequenced from a single sample in a study of monozygotic twins with inflammatory bowel disease. TCRdb reprocessed the 5' RACE reads, with one entry per CDR3 protein and no DNA. This sample's table has about 450,000 distinct CDR3 sequences. Sequenced material: blood. The receptor source for this set is a human donor with ulcerative colitis or Crohn's disease, or a healthy co-twin of an affected twin (not recorded which).

V gene TRBV18 combines with J gene TRBJ2-7; TCRdb calls TRBD1, which cannot be checked without DNA. This CDR3 region has 15 residues. Germline loops: CDR1 KGHSH, CDR2 LQKENI. This chain's CDR3 is CASSPGTQNSYEQYF.

V gene TRBV7-2 combines with J gene TRBJ1-5. Germline loops: CDR1 SGHTA, CDR2 FQGNSA. CDR3 size: 14 residues. CDR3: CASSLADVNQPQHF.

J is TRBJ1-2 and V is TRBV11-2; TCRdb proposes TRBD1, but this gene call is untestable without DNA. Germline CDR1 reads SGHAT; CDR2 reads FQNNGV. The CDR3 loop spans 15 amino acids. The CDR3 sequence: CASSLEQGASYGYTF.

The rearrangement joins TRBV10-3 to TRBJ1-1. The CDR3 extends over 14 amino acids. Germline values: CDR1 ENHRY, CDR2 SYGVKD. CDR3 in amino acids: CAISESEGNTEAFF.